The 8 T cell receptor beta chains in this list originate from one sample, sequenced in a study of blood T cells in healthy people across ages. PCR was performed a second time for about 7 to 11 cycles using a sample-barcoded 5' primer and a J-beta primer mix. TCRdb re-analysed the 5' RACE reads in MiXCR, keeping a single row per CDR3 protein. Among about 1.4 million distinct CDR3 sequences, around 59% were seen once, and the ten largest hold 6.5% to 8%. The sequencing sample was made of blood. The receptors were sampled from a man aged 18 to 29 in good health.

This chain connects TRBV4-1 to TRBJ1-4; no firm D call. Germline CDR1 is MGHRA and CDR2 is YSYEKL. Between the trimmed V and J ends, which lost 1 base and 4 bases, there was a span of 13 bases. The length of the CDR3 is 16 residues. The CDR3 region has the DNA TGCGCCAGCAGCCAAGTTGGGAGGCAGCGTAATGAAAAACTGTTTTTT. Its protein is CASSQVGRQRNEKLFF.

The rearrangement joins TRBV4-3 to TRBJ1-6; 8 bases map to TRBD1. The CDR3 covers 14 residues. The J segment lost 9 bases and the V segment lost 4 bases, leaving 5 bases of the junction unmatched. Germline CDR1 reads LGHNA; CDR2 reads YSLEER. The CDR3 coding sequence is TGCGCCAGCAGCCTGGACAGGGAGAGTTCACCCCTCCACTTT. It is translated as CASSLDRESSPLHF.

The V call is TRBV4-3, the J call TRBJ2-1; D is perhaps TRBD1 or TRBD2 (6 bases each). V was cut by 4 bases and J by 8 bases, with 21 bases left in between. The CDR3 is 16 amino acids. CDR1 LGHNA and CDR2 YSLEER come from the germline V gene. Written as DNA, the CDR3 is TGCGCCAGCAGCCCTTTCGGGGGCCCCTTGGGCGATGAGCAGTTCTTC. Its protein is CASSPFGGPLGDEQFF.

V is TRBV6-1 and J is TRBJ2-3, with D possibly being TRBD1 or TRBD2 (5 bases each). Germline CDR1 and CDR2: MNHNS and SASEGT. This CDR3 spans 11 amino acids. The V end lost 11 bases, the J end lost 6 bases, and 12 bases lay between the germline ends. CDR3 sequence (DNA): TGTGCCGGTAGAGGGGCGGATACGCAGTATTTT. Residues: CAGRGADTQYF.

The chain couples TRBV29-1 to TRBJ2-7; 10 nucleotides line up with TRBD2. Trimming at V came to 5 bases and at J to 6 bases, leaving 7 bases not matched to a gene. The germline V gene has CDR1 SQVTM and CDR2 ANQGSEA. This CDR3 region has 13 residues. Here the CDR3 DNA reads TGCAGCGTTTCCCATAGCGGGGGGTTCGAGCAGTACTTC. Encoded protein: CSVSHSGGFEQYF.

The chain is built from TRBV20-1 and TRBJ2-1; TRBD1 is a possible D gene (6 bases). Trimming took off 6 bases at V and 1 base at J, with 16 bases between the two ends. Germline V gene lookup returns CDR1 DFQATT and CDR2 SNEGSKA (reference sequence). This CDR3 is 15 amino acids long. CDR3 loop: CSAPVKGVSYNEQFF. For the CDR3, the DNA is TGCAGTGCCCCTGTCAAGGGGGTTTCCTACAATGAGCAGTTCTTC.

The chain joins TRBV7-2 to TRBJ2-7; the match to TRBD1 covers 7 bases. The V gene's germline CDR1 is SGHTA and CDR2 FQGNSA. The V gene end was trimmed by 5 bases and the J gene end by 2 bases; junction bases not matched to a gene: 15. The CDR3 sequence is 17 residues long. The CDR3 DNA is TGTGCCAGCAGCCCCGGTGGGGTAGCGCAGGGGGCCTACGAGCAGTACTTC. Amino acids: CASSPGGVAQGAYEQYF.

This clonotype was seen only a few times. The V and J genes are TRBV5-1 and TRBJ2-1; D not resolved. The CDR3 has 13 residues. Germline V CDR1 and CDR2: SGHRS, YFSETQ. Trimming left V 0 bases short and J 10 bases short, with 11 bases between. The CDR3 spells CASSLGQYREQFF. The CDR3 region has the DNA TGCGCCAGCAGCTTGGGGCAGTATCGCGAGCAGTTCTTC.